Described below is a single TCR beta chain sequence and its context. The clone's antigen remains unknown. It has no much larger one-base neighbor in the sample; base qualities were not kept. Including cysteine and phenylalanine, the CDR3 has 15 amino acids. Of the read, only the CDR3 DNA is kept; its 45 bases are in frame from base 1. V is cut back by 2 bases and J by 4 bases, with 5 bases in the junction unmatched. CDR1 is given as MDHEN and CDR2 as SYDVKM, both from the germline V gene. Each collaborating institution followed its own protocols to collect whole blood in K2EDTA tubes. For TCRbeta analysis, collaborators shipped samples as frozen whole blood, isolated PBMCs, or DNA extracted from either of those sample types. The immunoSEQ Assay, a bias-controlled multiplex PCR, was used to amplify TCRbeta CDR3 regions from genomic DNA. The source study handled its data this way. The number of nucleated cells in each sample was estimated from the amplification of reference gene primers within the assay. To quantify the absolute abundance of each unique TCRbeta CDR3 rearrangement, sequence reads were collapsed and filtered. For each sample, productive Simpson clonality was calculated as the square root of Simpson's diversity index across productive rearrangements. Imported from immuneACCESS, the table was reduced by TCRdb to in-frame sequences with V and J called. These copies leave out some clones; in studies compared against another copy, an unresolved V gene accounts for under half, and the cause of the remainder is not known. From that table come the V and J calls and clone size; the DNA was used to work out D and trimming. In all, the sample holds about 130,000 clones, and approximately 88% of those were seen once. 10% of the sample rests with the top ten.

The entry originates in a study of blood T cell repertoires in COVID-19 (dated by TCRdb to between 2020 and 2021). In the study overall: Collaborator samples came from the United States, Italy and Spain and covered acute and convalescent phases of COVID-19. The prospective study material was composed of cDNA or gDNA derived from T cells, B-cell-depleted T cells, or PBMCs. Subjects who had been exposed to COVID-19, were actively infected with it, or had recovered from it provided the deeply sampled blood TCRbeta repertoires that made up the dataset. The repertoires were released in a freely available public database intended as a resource for research on the immune response to SARS-CoV-2. The samples were drawn from the first 160 participants of the ongoing ImmuneRACE study and from more than 1,000 subjects provided by 6 global collaborators. Sample metadata almost always included a de-identified subject ID, COVID-19 status, age in years and sex. Where HLA class I and class II types were available, the types were taken from metadata supplied by the sample provider, not from assay-based typing.

Paper-wide results and their limitations: Clinical and demographic metadata were provided uncurated, with the amount varying by source and participant.

Sequencing was carried out using peripheral blood. This clonotype was obtained from a man aged 50 to 60 with acute or convalescent COVID-19. Recombination linked TRBV28 to TRBJ2-1, and 7 junction bases match TRBD2. The DNA sequence reads TGTGCCAGCAGTTTAAGGGCTAGCGGTTACAATGAGCAGTTCTTC. The encoded protein is CASSLRASGYNEQFF.